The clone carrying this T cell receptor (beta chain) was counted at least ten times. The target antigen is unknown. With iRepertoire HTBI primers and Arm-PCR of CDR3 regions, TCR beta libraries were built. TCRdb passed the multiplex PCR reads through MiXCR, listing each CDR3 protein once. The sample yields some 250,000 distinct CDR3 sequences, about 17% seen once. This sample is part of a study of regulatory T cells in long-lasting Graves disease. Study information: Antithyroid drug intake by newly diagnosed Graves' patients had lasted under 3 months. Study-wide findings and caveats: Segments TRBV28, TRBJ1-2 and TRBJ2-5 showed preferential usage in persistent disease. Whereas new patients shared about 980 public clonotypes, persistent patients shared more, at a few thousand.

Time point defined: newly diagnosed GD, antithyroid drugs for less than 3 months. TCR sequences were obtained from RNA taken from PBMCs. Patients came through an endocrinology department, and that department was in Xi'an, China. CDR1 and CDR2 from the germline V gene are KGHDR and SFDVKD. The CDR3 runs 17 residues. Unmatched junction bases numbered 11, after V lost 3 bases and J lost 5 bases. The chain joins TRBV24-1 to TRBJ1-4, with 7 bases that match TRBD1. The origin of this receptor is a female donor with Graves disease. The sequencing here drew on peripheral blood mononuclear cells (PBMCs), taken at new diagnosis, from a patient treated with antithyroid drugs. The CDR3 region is CATSDPSPGTENEKLFF. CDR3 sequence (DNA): TGTGCCACCAGTGATCCCAGCCCCGGGACAGAGAATGAAAAACTGTTTTTT.